This T cell receptor (beta chain) was observed in a study of somatic mutations in cytotoxic T cells in rheumatoid arthritis (TCRdb year 2017). A note on the overall study: Right after diagnosis and prior to the start of any treatment, roughly 33 ml EDTA of peripheral blood was drawn from patients. Sorted V beta1+ cells also underwent TCRB sequencing, and some V beta antibody-stained T-cell populations were flow-sorted at nearly 100% purity on a FACSAria II or Sony SH800. Whether expanded CD8+ T-cell clones in untreated, newly diagnosed rheumatoid arthritis carry somatic mutations was the study question, and clonality was characterized with TCRB deep sequencing. TCRB deep sequencing was performed for 55 to 65 rheumatoid arthritis patients and about 20 healthy controls. Patient and control groups had essentially identical median ages.

Summary of the overall study and its limitations: In about an eighth of the roughly 65 patients the largest CD8+ clone exceeded 20% of CD8+ cells, and several identical CD8+ TCRB sequences were shared between blood and synovial fluid. There was no significant difference in CD8+ T-cell clonality between rheumatoid arthritis patients and age-matched healthy controls. No adjustment for multiple comparisons was made for the slight TRBV07 underrepresentation in patients. The antigen targets of the expanded CD8+ clones were unknown, and absence from virus-specific databases did not rule out viral specificity. Healthy controls showed no age-related increase in CD8+ clonality, whereas patients did (Spearman r ≈ 0.49).

Flow cytometry confirmed the purity of CD4+ and CD8+ cells that had been isolated by positive magnetic bead selection on an AutoMACS. Clonal expansions were first screened by flow cytometry with a TCR V beta antibody panel, then characterized by TCRB deep sequencing of sorted CD8+ fractions. Isolation of peripheral blood mononuclear cells was done through Ficoll-Paque PLUS density gradient separation. Nucleospin Tissue or Tissue XS kits were used to extract DNA from CD4-enriched, CD8-enriched or PBMC samples, and a Qubit 2.0 fluorometer was used for quantification. As to this clone: What this receptor recognizes is not known. Nothing much larger sits one base from this clone, and base qualities are not available.

Genomic DNA underwent TCRB CDR3 sequencing using the immunoSEQ assay. The published analysis was carried out like this. Published virus-specific TCRB sequences were compared with patient CD8+ clones larger than 1%, and only a few matches were found. Nothing other than productive TCRB rearrangements was included in the analyses. A clone was defined by a unique TCRB CDR3 sequence, and clonality was computed as a productive clonality index based on Shannon entropy. To calculate repertoire overlap between two samples, the template counts of each clone were considered relative to each sample's total templates. A correlation with a Spearman r of about 0.57 was found between V-gene usage by flow cytometry and V-gene usage by TCRB sequencing. Held by TCRdb, this immuneACCESS table contains in-frame sequences only and omits some clones. Under half of the omission traces to an unresolved V gene where checked; the cause of the rest is unknown. V and J calls and clone size are given by that table; D and trimming were obtained from the DNA. The sample contains around 15,000 clones, 82% of them found a single time. The ten most abundant clones make up 25% to 30% of the sample.

The CDR3 goes from the cysteine to the phenylalanine over 15 residues. Only CDR3 DNA is held: 45 bases, read in frame from base 1. CDR1 and CDR2 are drawn from the germline V gene (reference sequence): MNHEY, SMNVEV. V loses 2 bases, J loses 2 bases, and the germline ends lie 10 bases apart. The chain was built from TRBV27 and TRBJ2-1; a weak D assignment points to TRBD2 (7 bases agree). Sequencing was performed on CD8+ T cells sorted from blood. This sequence was found in an adult with rheumatoid arthritis. The CDR3 loop reads CASSLRGRAYNEQFF. The nucleotides are TGTGCCAGCAGTTTAAGGGGGAGGGCCTACAATGAGCAGTTCTTC.